This TCR beta chain emerged from a study of chemoradiotherapy in HPV16-positive cancers. Overall study context: Candidate HPV-specific T-cell clones and common TCR motifs came from functional assays in two HPV16-positive patients. Study findings and constraints: Only a couple of HPV16-positive patients supplied the functional HPV-specificity definition. Candidate HPV-specific clones and E7-related TCR motifs grew in tumor during treatment.

The CDR3 consists of 15 residues. Germline lookup yields CDR1 SGHNT and CDR2 YYREEE (reference sequence). V was shortened by 0 bases and J by 2 bases, with 6 bases between the two germline ends. Note on this clone: Its target is unknown.

The data were produced by immunoSEQ multiplex PCR, yet TCRdb's version contains in-frame clones alone and is incomplete. This sample has more than 7,000 clones, with about two thirds found just once. This receptor was taken from a human donor with HPV-associated anogenital cancer. Sampling was carried out from a patient who underwent chemoradiotherapy. J is TRBJ2-6 and V is TRBV5-4, with D unclear. The CDR3 sequence: CASSLVGTGANVLTF. The CDR3 DNA reads TGTGCCAGCAGCTTGGTGGGGACTGGGGCCAACGTCCTGACTTTC.